This T cell receptor (beta chain) originates from a study of graft-versus-host responses after intestinal transplantation. About the research overall: Recipients were all induced with anti-thymocyte globulin, then given tacrolimus and steroids for about three years.

Study results and caveats: Circulating GvH clones peaking coincided with falling HvG clones soon after transplant.

Unmatched junction bases numbered 8, after V lost 1 base and J lost 4 bases. The CDR3 spans 17 residues. Germline V CDR1 and CDR2: SGHVS, FNYEAQ. Turning to this clone: Its antigen is unidentified.

TCRdb's copy holds only in-frame clones and misses some; the assay was immunoSEQ multiplex PCR. The table includes under 100,000 clones, about 95% detected once. This receptor was taken from a human donor who was the organ donor for an intestinal transplant. Sequences were derived from unstimulated CD4+ T cells sorted from spleen or lymph node cells, sampled before transplant. The chain employs TRBV7-6 and TRBJ2-1; TRBD2 matches 9 bases. The DNA of the CDR3 is TGTGCCAGCAGCTTAGGAGGAGGCGGGGGGGCTTACAATGAGCAGTTCTTC. Protein product: CASSLGGGGGAYNEQFF.